Sequencing of this TCR beta chain was carried out in a study of regulatory T cells in long-lasting Graves disease. This clonotype was found many times. In building TCR beta libraries, iRepertoire HTBI primers were used together with Arm-PCR of CDR3 regions. Via MiXCR, TCRdb re-called the multiplex PCR reads, giving one row per CDR3 protein. The sample yields roughly 430,000 distinct CDR3 sequences, around 17% seen once. V lost 5 bases to trimming and J lost 2 bases, with 13 bases between them. Germline V gives CDR1 MDHEN, CDR2 SYDVKM. This CDR3 is 14 amino acids long. Time point of the sample: newly diagnosed GD, antithyroid drugs for less than 3 months. Following extraction of RNA from PBMCs, that RNA was used to make the TCR library. The sample was also reused in another study, on T cells in Graves' hyperthyroidism and ophthalmopathy.

This receptor was taken from a woman under 40 with Graves disease. Here the sequenced sample was peripheral blood mononuclear cells (PBMCs), taken at new diagnosis, from a patient treated with antithyroid drugs. The V call is TRBV28, the J call TRBJ2-7; D unclear. The CDR3 reads CASSALAETYEQYF. The CDR3 coding sequence is TGTGCCAGCAGTGCACTCGCGGAGACCTACGAGCAGTACTTC.